A single sample is the source of the 18 T cell receptor beta chains below, sequenced in a study of OX40 agonist ivuxolimab in advanced cancers. The assay was immunoSEQ multiplex PCR, and TCRdb's table has in-frame clones only and misses some. The sample has about 95,000 clones, roughly 90% seen once. Material: CD4+ or CD8+ T cells sorted from blood, obtained in a trial of the OX40 agonist ivuxolimab. These receptors all stem from an adult with an advanced solid tumor such as melanoma, head and neck, liver or kidney cancer.

The genes are TRBV28 and TRBJ1-1; maybe TRBD1 (5 bases). CDR1 and CDR2 (germline): MDHEN, SYDVKM. Trimming cost V 1 base and J 4 bases, with 13 bases left between them. The CDR3 covers 15 residues. This CDR3 reads CASSLSMVGGTEAFF. The CDR3 coding sequence is TGTGCCAGCAGTTTATCCATGGTGGGGGGCACTGAAGCTTTCTTT.

The chain links TRBV6-6 to TRBJ1-5; D remains unclear. Deletions cut 8 bases from V and 2 bases from J, with 13 bases between. Germline V lookup: CDR1 MNHNY, CDR2 SVGAGI (reference sequence). This CDR3 spans 14 amino acids. The chain's CDR3 is CASQRGWGNQPQHF. CDR3 in DNA: TGTGCCAGCCAGCGGGGTTGGGGCAATCAGCCCCAGCATTTT.

The chain employs TRBV9 and TRBJ1-1; D unresolved. V lost 0 bases, J lost 1 base, and 7 bases lay in between. The germline V gene encodes CDR1 SGDLS and CDR2 YYNGEE. This CDR3 is built from 14 residues. The CDR3 sequence: CASSVVPENTEAFF. Written as DNA, the CDR3 is TGTGCCAGCAGCGTAGTTCCGGAGAACACTGAAGCTTTCTTT.

The V and J genes are TRBV7-9 and TRBJ2-2, with 10 bases that match TRBD1. In germline, CDR1 is SEHNR, CDR2 FQNEAQ (reference sequence). The V gene end was trimmed by 3 bases and the J gene end by 3 bases; junction bases not matched to a gene: 7. The CDR3 covers 17 residues. The CDR3 protein is CASSLDRGLRDTGELFF. In nucleotides, the CDR3 is TGTGCCAGCAGCTTGGACAGGGGGTTGCGGGACACCGGGGAGCTGTTTTTT.

This clone has a single count. This CDR3 is CASSPTRNMNYGYTF. The CDR3 nucleotides read TGTGCCAGCAGCCCCACACGGAACATGAACTATGGCTACACCTTC. The rearrangement uses TRBV7-2 and TRBJ1-2; D not certain. The CDR3 runs 15 residues. The V and J ends lost 5 bases and 2 bases respectively, with 15 bases between them. Germline V gene sequence: CDR1 SGHTA, CDR2 FQGNSA.

V and J are TRBV7-2 and TRBJ1-3; D ambiguous. V shed 1 base and J shed 2 bases, with 12 bases lying between them. Germline V lookup: CDR1 SGHTA, CDR2 FQGNSA. This CDR3 spans 16 amino acids. In DNA form, the CDR3 reads TGTGCCAGCAGCTTAGACCGTTCTTGGGCTGGAAACACCATATATTTT. Its protein product is CASSLDRSWAGNTIYF.

This chain connects TRBV5-6 to TRBJ1-4; D unclear. This CDR3 spans 16 amino acids. CDR1 and CDR2 (germline): SGHDT, YYEEEE. Trimming pared 5 bases from V and 5 bases from J, leaving 19 bases between. CDR3 DNA: TGTGCCAGCAGACCCTACTTCCAGCGAGCAAATGAAAAACTGTTTTTT. Protein product: CASRPYFQRANEKLFF.

The chain joins TRBV28 to TRBJ2-7; D possibly corresponds to TRBD1 (7 bases). The CDR3 contains 13 residues. Germline V lookup: CDR1 MDHEN, CDR2 SYDVKM. The V end was cut by 8 bases, the J end by 0 bases, with 11 bases between. The CDR3 region is CASSGGSSYEQYF. The CDR3 nucleotides read TGTGCCAGCTCAGGGGGGAGCTCCTACGAGCAGTACTTC.

In this sample, this clone turned up once. The J gene is TRBJ2-7, the V gene TRBV6-1; D is unresolved. This CDR3 has 14 residues. V was clipped by 10 bases and J by 3 bases, with 19 bases between them. Germline CDR1 and CDR2: MNHNS and SASEGT. The CDR3 loop reads CATFPMTSRYEQYF. The CDR3 DNA is TGTGCCACCTTCCCTATGACAAGTCGCTACGAGCAGTACTTC.

This chain joins TRBV25-1 and TRBJ2-3, with TRBD1 matching over 7 bases. Germline values: CDR1 MGHDK, CDR2 SYGVNS. CDR3 length equals 14 residues. Unmatched junction bases numbered 2, after V lost 1 base and J lost 4 bases. The CDR3 here is CASSESGGPDTQYF. The CDR3 nucleotides are TGTGCCAGCAGTGAATCAGGGGGACCAGATACGCAGTATTTT.

This chain links TRBV4-2 with TRBJ2-1; 13 bases are shared with TRBD2. Germline CDR1 and CDR2: LGHNA and YNFKEQ. V shed 4 bases and J 5 bases; nucleotides not matched to a gene: 2. CDR3 size: 15 residues. CDR3 sequence (DNA): TGTGCCAGCAGCCTTGGACTAGCGGGAGACAATGAGCAGTTCTTC. Translated: CASSLGLAGDNEQFF.

This clone was seen a few times. This chain uses TRBV5-4 with TRBJ2-7; maybe TRBD2 (6 bases). The CDR3 has 14 amino acids. Per germline, CDR1 SGHNT and CDR2 YYREEE (reference sequence). Trimming cost V 4 bases and J 2 bases, with 13 bases left between them. The CDR3 region is CASSNLAHTYEQYF. CDR3 DNA: TGTGCCAGCAGCAACCTAGCGCACACCTACGAGCAGTACTTC.

This clone was detected a few times. V is TRBV7-8 and J is TRBJ1-1; 8 bases are a match to TRBD1. With V trimmed by 4 bases and J by 5 bases, 6 bases remained unmatched. Germline-derived CDR1 and CDR2 are SGHVS and FQNEAQ. This CDR3 contains 14 residues. This CDR3 is CASSSGQGKTEAFF. The CDR3 DNA reads as TGTGCCAGCAGCTCCGGACAGGGAAAGACTGAAGCTTTCTTT.

This sequence joins TRBV15 and TRBJ1-5; D gene uncertain. Looked up from germline, CDR1 is LNHNV and CDR2 is YYDKDF (reference sequence). Trimming stripped 1 base from V and 5 bases from J, with 3 bases between. This CDR3 has 12 residues. The CDR3, as DNA: TGTGCCACCAGCAGAGGGGATCAGCCCCAGCATTTT. Protein: CATSRGDQPQHF.

There are a few counts of this clone. The rearrangement links TRBV6-1 to TRBJ2-3, with 10 bases identical to TRBD2. CDR3 length: 15 residues. V trimming: 7 bases; J trimming: 2 bases; junction bases outside the gene matches: 6. Per the germline V gene, CDR1 is MNHNS and CDR2 is SASEGT. The CDR3 coding sequence is TGTGCCAGCAAAGAACTAGCGGGATCCACAGATACGCAGTATTTT. It encodes CASKELAGSTDTQYF.

This chain connects TRBV19 to TRBJ2-7; 8 bases align to TRBD2. The CDR3 consists of 14 residues. Germline loops: CDR1 LNHDA, CDR2 SQIVND (reference sequence). The junction had 3 bases not matched to a gene; V was cut back by 5 bases and J by 0 bases. For the CDR3, the DNA is TGTGCCAGTAGTCGGCGGGAGGCCTCCTACGAGCAGTACTTC. This codes for CASSRREASYEQYF.

The V and J genes are TRBV2 and TRBJ2-5; no firm D call. The germline V and J ends were trimmed by 4 bases and 7 bases, with 16 bases remaining between them. This CDR3 comprises 14 residues. From germline, CDR1 is SNHLY and CDR2 FYNNEI. The CDR3 protein is CASSANGVSGTQYF. The CDR3 coding sequence is TGTGCCAGCAGTGCTAATGGGGTCTCCGGGACCCAGTACTTC.

The V gene is TRBV5-1, the J gene TRBJ2-3, with D perhaps matching TRBD1 or TRBD2 (5 bases each). This CDR3 is built from 13 residues. The V end was cut by 3 bases, the J end by 6 bases, with 11 bases between. CDR1 is SGHRS, CDR2 YFSETQ, per germline. CDR3: CASSSGRLDTQYF. The DNA for the CDR3 is TGCGCCAGCAGCTCGGGACGATTGGATACGCAGTATTTT.